Listed below are T cell receptor beta chains from one sample, sequenced in a study of vaccination effects on CD4 cells after COVID-19. Profiled with immunoSEQ multiplex PCR; TCRdb holds only in-frame clones, not every one. The data hold 25,000 to 30,000 clones, with over 55% observed a single time. These TCRs are of unknown antigen specificity. The sample here was CD4+ T cells from PBMCs cultured without peptide, taken before COVID-19 vaccination. These receptors were taken from a human donor who received a COVID-19 vaccine. The CDR3 runs from the conserved cysteine through the conserved F or W. A D gene is named only where the DNA matches it firmly. The size of a clone is reported for some rows only, either as once, few or many, or as a class for expanded clones.

D | J | V | size | CDR3
NA | TRBJ2-7 | TRBV2 | NA | CASSRDTYEQYF
NA | TRBJ1-1 | TRBV18 | NA | CASSTGATNTEAFF
NA | TRBJ2-7 | TRBV11-3 | NA | CASSSTGRIAYEQYF
TRBD2 | TRBJ2-2 | TRBV5-1 | NA | CASSSTGTSIGELFF
NA | TRBJ2-7 | TRBV5-1 | few | CASSLASGEEQYF
TRBD2 | TRBJ2-3 | TRBV5-1 | NA | CASSLLGTSGADTQYF
NA | TRBJ2-3 | TRBV24-1 | NA | CATSDFRTDTQYF
NA | TRBJ1-1 | TRBV13 | NA | CASSRGVDTEAFF
NA | TRBJ2-7 | TRBV27 | NA | CASSPAPGTYEQYF
NA | TRBJ1-1 | TRBV2 | NA | CASRSGGNTEAFF
NA | TRBJ2-7 | TRBV10-2 | few | CASSFQQETYEQYF
TRBD2 | TRBJ2-2 | TRBV18 | NA | CASSPLAGALGELFF
TRBD1 | TRBJ1-1 | TRBV9 | few | CASSARTGWATDGEAFF
NA | TRBJ2-6 | TRBV6-4 | NA | CASSENRAGANVLTF
TRBD1 | TRBJ1-5 | TRBV29-1 | NA | CSVGGGTGASQPQHF
NA | TRBJ2-3 | TRBV10-3 | NA | CAISEINTQYF
NA | TRBJ2-3 | TRBV24-1 | NA | CATSEGTRTDTQYF
TRBD1 | TRBJ1-4 | TRBV4-1 | NA | CASSPYSDREGEKLFF
TRBD1 | TRBJ1-1 | TRBV7-9 | NA | CASRRQGLQNTEAFF
NA | TRBJ2-2 | TRBV27 | NA | CASSVIGFTGELFF
NA | TRBJ2-1 | TRBV12-3/TRBV12-4 | NA | CASSWGENEQFF
TRBD2 | TRBJ2-2 | TRBV6-6 | NA | CASSRDAGGTYTGELFF
TRBD2 | TRBJ2-2 | TRBV4-1 | NA | CASSQGGGIKREGRDTGELFF
NA | TRBJ2-3 | TRBV6-5 | NA | CASTSRVSGRMQYF
TRBD1 | TRBJ2-1 | TRBV18 | few | CASSPTSGTGNNEQFF
TRBD2 | TRBJ2-5 | TRBV15 | NA | CATSRDLAEETQYF
NA | TRBJ1-6 | TRBV10-1 | NA | CASSETVNNSPLHF